A selection of T cell receptor beta chains follows, all from one sample in a study of T cell responses to AZD1222 COVID-19 vaccine. The table came from immunoSEQ multiplex PCR; TCRdb's copy has only in-frame clones and leaves some out. This sample has 250,000 to 300,000 clones, with almost 95% found just once. Sample: peripheral blood, taken 28 days after the second AZD1222 dose. The receptors were gathered from an adult who received the AZD1222 COVID-19 vaccine. The CDR3 runs from the conserved cysteine through the conserved F or W. Each record gives: D gene, clone size, V gene, J gene, CDR3 protein, CDR3 DNA. D genes are given only for firm matches. Part of the rows lack a size; the others show once, few, many or a class for expanded clones.

.	.	TRBV24-1	TRBJ1-6	CATSDGYNSPLHF	TGTGCCACCAGTGATGGGTATAATTCACCCCTCCACTTT
.	.	TRBV29-1	TRBJ2-2	CSVQTGAGTGELFF	TGCAGCGTTCAAACCGGGGCGGGCACCGGGGAGCTGTTTTTT
.	.	TRBV5-1	TRBJ2-6	CASSPQPSGSGANVLTF	TGCGCCAGCAGCCCCCAGCCCTCCGGTTCTGGGGCCAACGTCCTGACTTTC
TRBD1	.	TRBV28	TRBJ1-5	CASSAPDRTGVDQPQHF	TGTGCCAGCAGTGCCCCCGACAGGACAGGGGTCGATCAGCCCCAGCATTTT
TRBD1	.	TRBV27	TRBJ1-1	CASSLLGTGGGNTEAFF	TGTGCCAGCAGTTTACTCGGGACAGGGGGCGGAAACACTGAAGCTTTCTTT
TRBD1	once	TRBV28	TRBJ1-3	CASRETGYRNTIYF	TGTGCCAGCAGAGAGACAGGGTATCGAAACACCATATATTTT
.	.	TRBV4-2	TRBJ2-1	CASSQERLVGEQFF	TGTGCCAGCAGCCAAGAAAGACTAGTCGGTGAGCAGTTCTTC
.	once	TRBV7-9	TRBJ2-1	CASSPPVGSYNEQFF	TGTGCCAGCAGCCCCCCCGTCGGCAGCTACAATGAGCAGTTCTTC
TRBD1	.	TRBV2	TRBJ1-5	CASRSGQGAGQPQHF	TGTGCCAGCAGGTCTGGACAGGGGGCTGGACAGCCCCAGCATTTT
TRBD1	.	TRBV28	TRBJ1-5	CASTGRGTGLQPQHF	TGTGCCAGCACTGGGAGGGGGACAGGGCTGCAGCCCCAGCATTTT
.	.	TRBV5-4	TRBJ1-1	CASSSRTANTEAFF	TGTGCCAGCAGCTCGCGGACAGCTAACACTGAAGCTTTCTTT
.	.	TRBV9	TRBJ1-5	CASSVVREPQHF	TGTGCCAGCAGCGTGGTTAGGGAGCCCCAGCATTTT
TRBD2	.	TRBV7-2	TRBJ2-3	CASSITGLAGGTDTQYF	TGTGCCAGCAGCATAACCGGACTAGCGGGGGGCACAGATACGCAGTATTTT
.	.	TRBV15	TRBJ2-7	CATSRPGGSSYEQYF	TGTGCCACCAGCAGACCTGGAGGGAGCTCCTACGAGCAGTACTTC
.	.	TRBV21-1	TRBJ2-7	CASSSRIVYDEQYF	TGTGCCAGCAGCTCAAGAATCGTTTACGACGAGCAGTACTTC
.	.	TRBV5-1	TRBJ1-1	CASSLVGKGTEAFF	TGCGCCAGCAGCTTGGTAGGGAAGGGGACTGAAGCTTTCTTT
TRBD1	.	TRBV28	TRBJ1-1	CASRYRGTTEAFF	TGTGCCAGCAGGTACAGGGGGACCACTGAAGCTTTCTTT
TRBD1	.	TRBV5-4	TRBJ2-7	CASSPRDSSYEQYF	TGTGCCAGCAGCCCACGGGACAGCTCCTACGAGCAGTACTTC
.	.	TRBV19	TRBJ2-1	CASSIKYKERNEQFF	TGTGCCAGTAGTATCAAGTATAAGGAGCGCAATGAGCAGTTCTTC
TRBD2	.	TRBV4-1	TRBJ2-3	CASSQESGGAKRQYF	TGCGCCAGCAGCCAAGAAAGCGGGGGGGCCAAGAGGCAGTATTTT
.	.	TRBV28	TRBJ2-3	CASAASNRFTTDTQYF	TGTGCCAGCGCCGCTTCTAACAGGTTTACAACAGATACGCAGTATTTT
.	.	TRBV5-1	TRBJ2-7	CASSFVTGTTYEQYF	TGCGCCAGCAGCTTTGTGACAGGGACTACCTACGAGCAGTACTTC
.	.	TRBV28	TRBJ2-7	CASSSRDGSYEQYF	TGTGCCAGCAGTAGCCGGGACGGTTCCTACGAGCAGTACTTC
.	.	TRBV28	TRBJ1-5	CASISDRRDNQPQHF	TGTGCCAGCATCTCTGACCGCAGGGATAATCAGCCCCAGCATTTT
TRBD1	once	TRBV2	TRBJ1-2	CASGDRGLNYGYTF	TGTGCCAGCGGGGACAGGGGGCTTAACTATGGCTACACCTTC
.	.	TRBV5-6	TRBJ2-1	CASSFREVYEQFF	TGTGCCAGCAGCTTCAGGGAAGTATATGAGCAGTTCTTC
.	.	TRBV4-3	TRBJ1-2	CASSQGVGNYGYTF	TGCGCCAGCAGCCAGGGGGTGGGGAACTATGGCTACACCTTC
TRBD1	.	TRBV23-1	TRBJ1-4	CASSHPGQGRQHPKLFF	TGCGCCAGCAGTCACCCGGGACAGGGGCGCCAACACCCAAAACTGTTTTTT
.	.	TRBV3-1/TRBV3-2	TRBJ1-5	CASSQAGVGGNQPQHF	TGTGCCAGCAGCCAAGCAGGGGTCGGGGGCAATCAGCCCCAGCATTTT
.	.	TRBV27	TRBJ1-5	CASTRSGRGPNQPQHF	TGTGCCAGCACCAGGTCCGGTCGCGGACCCAATCAGCCCCAGCATTTT
.	.	TRBV15	TRBJ1-5	CATSRKGDSSNQPQHF	TGTGCCACCAGCAGGAAGGGGGATTCTAGCAATCAGCCCCAGCATTTT
.	once	TRBV3-1/TRBV3-2	TRBJ1-5	CASSDGTSNQPQHF	TGTGCCAGCAGCGACGGAACTAGCAATCAGCCCCAGCATTTT
.	.	TRBV5-6	TRBJ2-1	CASSVWGDNEQFF	TGTGCCAGCAGCGTATGGGGGGACAATGAGCAGTTCTTC
.	.	TRBV20-1	TRBJ1-1	CSASYHTEAFF	TGCAGTGCTAGTTACCACACTGAAGCTTTCTTT
.	.	TRBV28	TRBJ1-4	CASSYAPGREKTNEKLFF	TGTGCCAGCAGTTACGCCCCGGGGAGAGAAAAAACTAATGAAAAACTGTTTTTT
TRBD1	.	TRBV4-1	TRBJ1-2	CASSHETGDYGYTF	TGCGCCAGCAGCCATGAGACAGGGGACTATGGCTACACCTTC
TRBD1	few	TRBV5-4	TRBJ1-1	CASSFSGTVLYTEAFF	TGTGCCAGCAGCTTTAGTGGGACAGTCCTTTACACTGAAGCTTTCTTT